Below, 30 T cell receptor beta chains from the same sample are listed, as sequenced in a study of cytomegalovirus exposure and HLA in healthy donors. Primers: 60 Vbeta forward and 13 Jbeta reverse. Clones were read by immunoSEQ multiplex PCR, and TCRdb kept only the in-frame ones, dropping some. The sample holds about 210,000 clones, 75% to 90% seen once. Sequenced input: PBMCs. The source is a woman aged 30 to 39 in good health and CMV-seronegative.

V usage is TRBV7-9 and J usage is TRBJ2-5, with 10 positions matching TRBD2. This CDR3 region has 16 residues. J was trimmed by 5 bases and V by 3 bases; bases with no gene match: 9. Germline CDR1 reads SEHNR; CDR2 reads FQNEAQ (reference sequence). The CDR3 loop is CASSFSAGGPWETQYF. The CDR3 nucleotides read TGTGCCAGCAGCTTCTCAGCGGGAGGGCCTTGGGAGACCCAGTACTTC.

This chain uses TRBV23-1 with TRBJ2-7; TRBD1 matches 9 bases. TRBV23-1 is an open reading frame, and its role is uncertain. V trimming: 2 bases; J trimming: 3 bases; junction bases outside the gene matches: 2. This CDR3 contains 14 residues. CDR3 loop: CASSQRGQGYEQYF. In DNA, the CDR3 is TGCGCCAGCAGTCAAAGGGGACAGGGCTACGAGCAGTACTTC.

CDR3 loop: CASSFWNRGPVRAQHF. The CDR3 DNA reads TGTGCCAGCAGTTTTTGGAACAGGGGGCCTGTCCGGGCCCAGCATTTT. The J gene is TRBJ1-5, the V gene TRBV28; 9 nucleotides agree with TRBD1. Looked up from germline, CDR1 is MDHEN and CDR2 is SYDVKM. The CDR3 runs 16 residues. J was trimmed by 11 bases and V by 3 bases; bases with no gene match: 14.

The chain links TRBV5-4 to TRBJ2-7; D is possibly TRBD2 (5 bases). Per germline, CDR1 SGHNT and CDR2 YYREEE (reference sequence). This CDR3 has 13 amino acids. V was shortened by 4 bases and J by 3 bases, with 11 bases between the two germline ends. Here the CDR3 DNA reads TGTGCCAGCAGCGACGGACTCATCTACGAGCAGTACTTC. This codes for CASSDGLIYEQYF. The complete variable domain, with remaining parts taken from reference TRBV5-4 and TRBJ2-7, reads ETGVTQSPTHLIKTRGQQVTLRCSSQSGHNTVSWYQQALGQGPQFIFQYYREEENGRGNFPPRFSGLQFPNYSSELNVNALELDDSALYLCASSDGLIYEQYFGPGTRLTVT.

J is TRBJ2-7 and V is TRBV6-1, with 8 bases matching TRBD2. The CDR3 loop spans 14 amino acids. Germline CDR1 and CDR2: MNHNS and SASEGT. V shed 7 bases, J shed 3 bases, and the junction held 8 bases outside the gene matches. The CDR3 loop is CASIRGGDDYEQYF. The CDR3 DNA reads as TGTGCCAGCATTCGGGGGGGGGACGACTACGAGCAGTACTTC.

In its sample, this clone was seen a few times. The V and J genes are TRBV6-5 and TRBJ1-1; the match to TRBD1 covers 7 bases. This CDR3 spans 15 amino acids. Germline trimming cut 2 bases from V and 5 bases from J; bases unmatched to any gene: 8. Germline assignment: CDR1 MNHEY and CDR2 SVGAGI. DNA of the CDR3: TGTGCCAGCAGTTACGGTACAGGGGTAGGGACTGAAGCTTTCTTT. It encodes CASSYGTGVGTEAFF.

This clone occurred a few times. The chain links TRBV6-1 to TRBJ1-1, with D possibly being TRBD1 (5 bases). This CDR3 is built from 14 residues. V was trimmed by 7 bases and J by 0 bases, leaving 12 bases between them. Germline V gene sequence: CDR1 MNHNS, CDR2 SASEGT. DNA for the CDR3: TGTGCCAGCATCCCCGGAGGGGTGAACACTGAAGCTTTCTTT. Its translation is CASIPGGVNTEAFF.

This chain uses TRBV7-6 with TRBJ1-1, with a weak D call TRBD1 (5 bases). Trimming removed 3 bases at V and 1 base at J, with 9 bases between. The CDR3 loop spans 14 amino acids. Germline CDR1 SGHVS, CDR2 FNYEAQ. DNA of the CDR3: TGTGCCAGCAGCTTGGGGCAGCGGAACACTGAAGCTTTCTTT. It translates to CASSLGQRNTEAFF.

The V and J genes are TRBV5-4 and TRBJ2-5; a weak D match, TRBD1 (6 bases). Trimming removed 8 bases at V and 0 bases at J, with 14 bases between. This CDR3 is 14 amino acids long. Per the germline V gene, CDR1 is SGHNT and CDR2 is YYREEE (reference sequence). The CDR3: CASKDRSYQETQYF. CDR3 nucleotide sequence: TGTGCCAGTAAGGACAGATCTTACCAAGAGACCCAGTACTTC. The full variable domain, with the rest looked up from reference TRBV5-4 and TRBJ2-5, is ETGVTQSPTHLIKTRGQQVTLRCSSQSGHNTVSWYQQALGQGPQFIFQYYREEENGRGNFPPRFSGLQFPNYSSELNVNALELDDSALYLCASKDRSYQETQYFGPGTRLLVL.

The chain is built from TRBV2 and TRBJ2-4, with D possibly matching TRBD1 (5 bases). The ends were cut back, 3 bases at V and 9 bases at J, with 12 bases in the middle. This CDR3 is 13 amino acids long. Per germline, CDR1 SNHLY and CDR2 FYNNEI. CDR3 DNA: TGTGCCAGCAGTGACATAGGGGTTGGCATTCAGTACTTC. Its translation: CASSDIGVGIQYF.

With regard to this clone: This CDR3 is also generated by other DNA sequences in the sample. This rearrangement joins TRBV27 to TRBJ2-7; TRBD1 agrees at 7 bases. Germline trimming cut 2 bases from V and 1 base from J; bases unmatched to any gene: 8. The CDR3 is made up of 16 amino acids. Germline V gene lookup returns CDR1 MNHEY and CDR2 SMNVEV (reference sequence). The CDR3 nucleotides are TGTGCCAGCAGTTTAAGAGAGGGGGCAAATTCCTACGAGCAGTACTTC. This gives the protein CASSLREGANSYEQYF.

This rearrangement joins TRBV28 to TRBJ2-7; TRBD2 agrees at 9 bases. V lost 5 bases, J lost 4 bases, and 21 bases stayed unmatched. From germline, CDR1 is MDHEN and CDR2 SYDVKM. This CDR3 has 19 amino acids. CDR3 sequence: CASSQGSGFSGRGPYEQYF. The CDR3, as DNA: TGTGCCAGCAGTCAAGGGTCGGGGTTTAGCGGGAGAGGCCCATACGAGCAGTACTTC.

The V and J genes are TRBV4-1 and TRBJ2-5, with D perhaps matching TRBD1 (6 bases). V gave up 4 bases and J gave up 6 bases, with 15 bases separating them. CDR1 MGHRA and CDR2 YSYEKL come from the germline V gene. This CDR3 has 14 residues. CDR3 sequence reads: CASSPGTSHQTQYF. In nucleotides, the CDR3 is TGCGCCAGCAGCCCCGGGACAAGTCATCAGACCCAGTACTTC.

The chain carries TRBV6-5 and TRBJ2-5; a possible D gene is TRBD1 (6 bases). Germline assignment: CDR1 MNHEY and CDR2 SVGAGI. The CDR3 has 13 amino acids. V dropped 2 bases and J dropped 5 bases, with 9 bases sitting between them. CDR3 amino acids: CASSYIQGETQYF. The CDR3 DNA follows: TGTGCCAGCAGTTACATCCAGGGGGAGACCCAGTACTTC.

The chain is built from TRBV29-1 and TRBJ2-3; possible D gene TRBD1, 6 bases. Germline V gives CDR1 SQVTM, CDR2 ANQGSEA. This CDR3 spans 15 amino acids. Between the trimmed V and J ends, which lost 1 base and 3 bases, there was a span of 14 bases. CDR3 DNA: TGCAGCGTTGAAGGAGGCAGGGGTGGGACAGATACGCAGTATTTT. This codes for CSVEGGRGGTDTQYF.

This clone appeared once. The V and J genes are TRBV11-2 and TRBJ1-1, with 7 nucleotides matching TRBD1. The CDR3 runs 14 residues. Trimming cost V 0 bases and J 5 bases; bases outside gene matches: 3. Per the germline V gene, CDR1 is SGHAT and CDR2 is FQNNGV. CDR3 DNA: TGTGCCAGCAGCTTAGAATCAGGGGGGACTGAAGCTTTCTTT. Translation: CASSLESGGTEAFF.

This chain connects TRBV5-6 to TRBJ1-2; D may be TRBD1 (5 bases). V dropped 4 bases and J dropped 1 base, with 17 bases sitting between them. CDR3 length: 16 residues. Germline V gene data show CDR1 as SGHDT and CDR2 as YYEEEE. CDR3 DNA sequence: TGTGCCAGCAGCCTCCAAGGGGCAGTCCTTAACTATGGCTACACCTTC. It yields the protein CASSLQGAVLNYGYTF.

J is TRBJ2-6 and V is TRBV28, with D perhaps matching TRBD2 (6 bases). In germline, CDR1 is MDHEN, CDR2 SYDVKM. Between the trimmed V and J ends, which lost 5 bases and 4 bases, there was a span of 24 bases. The length of the CDR3 is 19 residues. CDR3 residues: CASSRDFTDQGSGANVLTF. The CDR3 coding sequence is TGTGCCAGCAGTCGGGACTTTACAGATCAGGGATCCGGGGCCAACGTCCTGACTTTC.

The chain joins TRBV19 to TRBJ2-7, with 16 bases aligning to TRBD2. J was trimmed by 1 base and V by 5 bases; bases with no gene match: 11. The germline gives CDR1 LNHDA, CDR2 SQIVND (reference sequence). This CDR3 has 19 residues. CDR3 DNA: TGTGCCAGTAGTCCAGAACCGGGACTAGCGGGGGGGAGATCCTACGAGCAGTACTTC. The encoded protein is CASSPEPGLAGGRSYEQYF.

The chain links TRBV7-8 to TRBJ2-7; D gene uncertain. This CDR3 is 15 amino acids long. The ends were cut back, 0 bases at V and 0 bases at J, with 9 bases in the middle. Germline loops: CDR1 SGHVS, CDR2 FQNEAQ. CDR3 in DNA: TGTGCCAGCAGCTTAGCGCCAAGGAGCTCCTACGAGCAGTACTTC. It specifies CASSLAPRSSYEQYF.

This chain joins TRBV9 and TRBJ2-1; a possible D gene is TRBD2 (5 bases). CDR1 is SGDLS, CDR2 YYNGEE, per germline. V was shortened by 6 bases and J by 0 bases, with 19 bases between the two germline ends. The CDR3 is made up of 17 amino acids. CDR3 sequence (DNA): TGTGCCAGCACCTTAGGCGGAGCGGTCCACTCCTACAATGAGCAGTTCTTC. Protein product: CASTLGGAVHSYNEQFF. Full variable domain (missing parts from reference TRBV9 and TRBJ2-1): DSGVTQTPKHLITATGQRVTLRCSPRSGDLSVYWYQQSLDQGLQFLIQYYNGEERAKGNILERFSAQQFPDLHSELNLSSLELGDSALYFCASTLGGAVHSYNEQFFGPGTRLTVL.

The chain couples TRBV10-1 to TRBJ2-7, with 8 bases fitting TRBD1. The CDR3 sequence is 15 residues long. J gave up 5 bases and V 3 bases, and 9 bases lay outside the gene matches. Per the germline V gene, CDR1 is WNHNN and CDR2 is SYGVQD (reference sequence). CDR3 amino acids: CASSDQGAGLDEQYF. CDR3 bases: TGCGCCAGCAGTGACCAGGGGGCGGGTTTGGACGAGCAGTACTTC.

The table lists this clone with a count of one. The chain recombines TRBV5-1 with TRBJ2-1, with a possible D match to TRBD2 (5 bases). CDR3 length equals 16 residues. The ends were cut back, 3 bases at V and 6 bases at J, with 19 bases in the middle. Germline loops: CDR1 SGHRS, CDR2 YFSETQ. In DNA form, the CDR3 reads TGCGCCAGCAGCTCAGCACTAGGGTTTGGCCCCAATGAGCAGTTCTTC. Translating gives CASSSALGFGPNEQFF.

This clone was recorded a few times. This chain links TRBV27 with TRBJ1-6; D is ambiguous. The CDR3 length is 15 residues. CDR1 is MNHEY and CDR2 is SMNVEV in the germline V gene (reference sequence). V was pared by 5 bases and J by 4 bases, with 12 bases between. The CDR3 reads CASSVLGDYNSPLHF. DNA for the CDR3: TGTGCCAGCAGTGTCCTAGGCGATTATAATTCACCCCTCCACTTT.

The CDR3 loop reads CASSVGPSTDTQYF. CDR3 nucleotide sequence: TGTGCCAGCAGCGTAGGTCCTAGCACAGATACGCAGTATTTT. This chain joins TRBV9 and TRBJ2-3; no firm D call. The germline CDR1 and CDR2 sequences are SGDLS and YYNGEE. The CDR3 consists of 14 residues. V lost 0 bases and J 0 bases, leaving 5 bases between the germline ends.

This rearrangement joins TRBV4-1 to TRBJ2-1, with 13 positions matching TRBD2. Trimming at V came to 2 bases and at J to 10 bases, leaving 14 bases not matched to a gene. This CDR3 region has 18 residues. The germline V gene has CDR1 MGHRA and CDR2 YSYEKL. The CDR3 is CASSQSPLGLAGAREQFF. The CDR3 DNA sequence: TGCGCCAGCAGCCAAAGTCCCCTAGGACTAGCGGGGGCACGGGAGCAGTTCTTC.

This clone has more than one count but fewer than ten. The CDR3: CASSGGTNTGELFF. CDR3 coding DNA: TGCGCCAGCAGTGGGGGCACGAACACCGGGGAGCTGTTTTTT. This chain uses TRBV10-1 with TRBJ2-2, with D possibly matching TRBD1 (5 bases). The V and J ends lost 4 bases and 0 bases respectively, with 6 bases between them. This CDR3 is 14 amino acids long. The germline gives CDR1 WNHNN, CDR2 SYGVQD (reference sequence).

The V gene is TRBV11-2, the J gene TRBJ2-7; possible D gene TRBD1, 6 bases. Deletions cut 2 bases from V and 4 bases from J, with 12 bases between. CDR1 is SGHAT, CDR2 FQNNGV, per germline. The CDR3 spans 14 residues. The CDR3: CASSLSGARYEQYF. The CDR3 DNA is TGTGCCAGCAGCTTATCAGGGGCGAGGTACGAGCAGTACTTC.

The genes are TRBV2 and TRBJ2-3, with TRBD1 identical over 9 bases. The CDR3 consists of 15 residues. V dropped 6 bases and J dropped 0; count of bases not matched to a gene: 4. Germline V lookup: CDR1 SNHLY, CDR2 FYNNEI. CDR3 in DNA: TGTGCCAGCAGGCGGGACAGGGCTAGCACAGATACGCAGTATTTT. It yields the protein CASRRDRASTDTQYF.

The V and J genes are TRBV11-2 and TRBJ2-3; 11 bases are shared with TRBD2. The ends lost 8 bases at V and 2 bases at J; junction bases unmatched: 3. CDR1 is SGHAT and CDR2 is FQNNGV in the germline V gene. This CDR3 has 14 residues. CDR3 DNA: TGTGCCAGCTTACTAGCGGGGGTCACAGATACGCAGTATTTT. Translated: CASLLAGVTDTQYF.